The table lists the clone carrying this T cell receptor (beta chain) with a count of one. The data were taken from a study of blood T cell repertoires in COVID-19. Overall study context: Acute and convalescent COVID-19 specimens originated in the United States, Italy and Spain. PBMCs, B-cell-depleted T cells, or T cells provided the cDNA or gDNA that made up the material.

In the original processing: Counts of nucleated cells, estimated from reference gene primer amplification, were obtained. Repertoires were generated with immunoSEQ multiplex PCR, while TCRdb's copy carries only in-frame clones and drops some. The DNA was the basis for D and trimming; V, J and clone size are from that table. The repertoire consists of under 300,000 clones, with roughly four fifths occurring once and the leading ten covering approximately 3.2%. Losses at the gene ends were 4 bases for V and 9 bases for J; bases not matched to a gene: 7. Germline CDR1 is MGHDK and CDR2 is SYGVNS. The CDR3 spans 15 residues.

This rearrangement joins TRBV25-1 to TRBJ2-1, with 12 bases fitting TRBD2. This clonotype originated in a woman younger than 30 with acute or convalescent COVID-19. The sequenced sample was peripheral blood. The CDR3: CASSATSGRTREQFF. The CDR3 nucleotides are TGTGCCAGCAGTGCTACTAGCGGGAGGACTCGTGAGCAGTTCTTC.